Reported below is one T cell receptor beta chain. Its antigen remains unidentified. Each CDR3 protein gets one entry after TCRdb re-called the reads with MiXCR. The sample has some 250,000 distinct CDR3 sequences; around 8.7% are singletons. These data belong to a study of T cell repertoires in cytomegalovirus infection. Study-wide background: Matching HLA type and CMV infection were both indicated by public TCR beta signatures. Study-wide results and limits: What dominated the ex vivo response were HLA-C-restricted CMV-specific TCR beta clonotypes. Totalled public TCR beta family frequency picked out people who carried CMV plus the relevant HLA.

This clonotype originated in a human donor in good health (CMV status not recorded). Some clones in this sample may be carry-over from other donors' samples. Sequenced material: PBMCs.

Written as DNA, the CDR3 is TGTGCCAGCAGTTTGGACACCTACTACAATGAGCAGTTCTTC. This sequence encodes CASSLDTYYNEQFF. The rearrangement joins TRBV6-2 or TRBV6-3 to TRBJ2-1, with D possibly being TRBD1 (5 bases). The V end was cut by 4 bases, the J end by 3 bases, with 10 bases between. The CDR3 has 14 amino acids. Germline V gives CDR1 MNHEY, CDR2 SVGEGT.